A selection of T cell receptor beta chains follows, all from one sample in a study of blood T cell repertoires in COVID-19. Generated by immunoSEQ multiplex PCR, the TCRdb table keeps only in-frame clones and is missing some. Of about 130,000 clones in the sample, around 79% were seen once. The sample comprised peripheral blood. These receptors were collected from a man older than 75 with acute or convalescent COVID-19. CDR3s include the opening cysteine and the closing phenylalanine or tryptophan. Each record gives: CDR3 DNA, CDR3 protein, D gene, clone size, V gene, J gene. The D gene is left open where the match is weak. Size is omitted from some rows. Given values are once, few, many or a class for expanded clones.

TGTGCCTGGAGTGTACTAGCGGCGTTCGCGAACACCGGGGAGCTGTTTTTT,CAWSVLAAFANTGELFF,TRBD2,many,TRBV30,TRBJ2-2
TGCGCCAGCAGTGAGGGGACAGGAGAAACTGAAGCTTTCTTT,CASSEGTGETEAFF,TRBD1,.,TRBV10-2,TRBJ1-1
TGTGCCAGCACTTCCCTGACAACCAACATCTTTTACGAGCAGTACTTC,CASTSLTTNIFYEQYF,.,.,TRBV6-6,TRBJ2-7
TGTGCCAGCAGCTTACAGGGGGTCCCTGAAGCTTTCTTT,CASSLQGVPEAFF,TRBD1,.,TRBV12-3/TRBV12-4,TRBJ1-1
TGCGCCAGCAGCTCTAGCGGGGGGGGCCCCACAGATACGCAGTATTTT,CASSSSGGGPTDTQYF,TRBD2,.,TRBV5-1,TRBJ2-3
TGCAGCGGAGCCGGGACAGGGAGGATGAACACTGAAGCTTTCTTT,CSGAGTGRMNTEAFF,TRBD1,.,TRBV29-1,TRBJ1-1
TGTGCCAGCAGTGAACCGGGACAGGGGCTCGAAAACGGTAACCAGCCCCAGCATTTT,CASSEPGQGLENGNQPQHF,TRBD1,.,TRBV27,TRBJ1-5
TGTGCCAGCAGCCAAGGGGGGGACAGACCCATATATTTT,CASSQGGDRPIYF,TRBD1,.,TRBV3-1/TRBV3-2,TRBJ1-3
TGTGCCAGCAGCTTCCGGGACAGGATAGGCTCACCCCTCCACTTT,CASSFRDRIGSPLHF,TRBD1,.,TRBV28,TRBJ1-6
TGTGCCAGCTCGGGCGGGAGCTCCTACGAGCAGTACTTC,CASSGGSSYEQYF,TRBD2,.,TRBV18,TRBJ2-7
TGTGCCAGCAGCCGCCAAAGTGAATCCGGTGGCTACACCTTC,CASSRQSESGGYTF,.,.,TRBV3-1/TRBV3-2,TRBJ1-2
TGTGCCAGCAGCCAAGTACGAGGGACCCAGTACTTC,CASSQVRGTQYF,.,.,TRBV3-1/TRBV3-2,TRBJ2-5
TGTGCCAGCAGCTTAGCGCACACCTCTGGGGCCAACGTCCTGACTTTC,CASSLAHTSGANVLTF,.,.,TRBV7-6,TRBJ2-6
TGCAGTGCTATAGGGGTGGAGACCCAGTACTTC,CSAIGVETQYF,.,few,TRBV20-1,TRBJ2-5
TGTGCCAGCAGCTTGAAATTGACGGGGAGTCAGTTCTTC,CASSLKLTGSQFF,.,few,TRBV5-4,TRBJ2-1
TGCGCCAGCAGACAGGGACTAGCGGGGCCCGGGGAGCTGTTTTTT,CASRQGLAGPGELFF,TRBD2,few,TRBV4-3,TRBJ2-2
TGTGCCAGCTCACCACCCCCAGCTAGCTCCTACAATGAGCAGTTCTTC,CASSPPPASSYNEQFF,.,.,TRBV18,TRBJ2-1
TGTGCCATCAGTGAGTACAGGGAAGAGACCCAGTACTTC,CAISEYREETQYF,.,.,TRBV10-3,TRBJ2-5
TGTGCCAGCAGCACCAAACAGGGGACTAACACCGGGGAGCTGTTTTTT,CASSTKQGTNTGELFF,.,.,TRBV11-3,TRBJ2-2
TGTGCCACCAGCAGAGATTGGGGAACAGGGACTGGCTACACCTTC,CATSRDWGTGTGYTF,.,.,TRBV15,TRBJ1-2
TGTGCCAGCAGTCCGACAGGGGTTGGCAATCAGCCCCAGCATTTT,CASSPTGVGNQPQHF,TRBD1,.,TRBV25-1,TRBJ1-5
TGTGCCAGCAGCGCGGCAGGGTCTCAGCCCCAGCATTTT,CASSAAGSQPQHF,.,.,TRBV7-2,TRBJ1-5
TGTGCCAGCAGTTACTCCCGGGACAGGAGGGGGCCACCCCTCCACTTT,CASSYSRDRRGPPLHF,TRBD1,.,TRBV6-5,TRBJ1-6
TGTGCCAGCAGCTTGGATCTCTTCGTTAGGGGCGAGCAGTACTTC,CASSLDLFVRGEQYF,.,few,TRBV5-4,TRBJ2-7
TGTGCCAGCAGTTATACAGGGCGGACTGAAGCTTTCTTT,CASSYTGRTEAFF,.,.,TRBV6-5,TRBJ1-1
TGCGCCAGCAGCCAAGCCATGGCGGGGTTGTATGAGCAGTTCTTC,CASSQAMAGLYEQFF,.,.,TRBV4-1,TRBJ2-1
TGCGCCAGCAGCCGTACAGGGGATTGGTATGGCTACACCTTC,CASSRTGDWYGYTF,TRBD1,.,TRBV4-1,TRBJ1-2
TGTGCCAGCAGCGAAACCGGGACAGTATACAATGAGCAGTTCTTC,CASSETGTVYNEQFF,TRBD1,.,TRBV9,TRBJ2-1
TGTGCTAGTGGTAGCGGGGATGAGCAGTTCTTC,CASGSGDEQFF,TRBD2,.,TRBV12-5,TRBJ2-1
TGTGCCAGCAGTGAGGGATTCGGACTAGCGGGGGGGCCCTTGGACAATGAGCAGTTCTTC,CASSEGFGLAGGPLDNEQFF,TRBD2,few,TRBV2,TRBJ2-1
TGTGCCAGCAGTGAAGCGCTTCTAGGGGGCCATAGTAATGAGCAGTTCTTC,CASSEALLGGHSNEQFF,TRBD1,few,TRBV6-1,TRBJ2-1
TGCGCCAGCAGCTCGGGGACTAGCGGCTCCGGGGATACGCAGTATTTT,CASSSGTSGSGDTQYF,TRBD2,.,TRBV5-1,TRBJ2-3
TGTGCCAGCAGTTACTGGGACAGGGACAACTATGGCTACACCTTC,CASSYWDRDNYGYTF,TRBD1,.,TRBV6-5,TRBJ1-2
TGTGCCAGCAGCTTAGCGGCAGCCGGGGAGCTGTTTTTT,CASSLAAAGELFF,.,.,TRBV7-9,TRBJ2-2
TGTGCCAGCAGCCCGAACAAGGACACCTTGGGGCATGGCAATCAGCCCCAGCATTTT,CASSPNKDTLGHGNQPQHF,.,.,TRBV4-2,TRBJ1-5
TGTGCCAGCAGCCCGATAACTAGCGGAGTGATAGCGGGGGGCATTCGCACCGGGGAGCTGTTTTTT,CASSPITSGVIAGGIRTGELFF,TRBD2,.,TRBV7-3,TRBJ2-2
TGTGCCAGCAGCACCCGACCGGACAGCTCGGGGCGTTCACCCCTCCACTTT,CASSTRPDSSGRSPLHF,.,.,TRBV7-2,TRBJ1-6
TGTGCCAGCAGCTCCCCGTCGGGTAACTCCTACGAGCAGTACTTC,CASSSPSGNSYEQYF,.,.,TRBV7-2,TRBJ2-7
TGCAGTGCTAGTAGCCAGGGGACAGTGAATCAGCCCCAGCATTTT,CSASSQGTVNQPQHF,TRBD1,.,TRBV20-1,TRBJ1-5
TGTGCCAGCAGTCGTGCCCCACGAACTAGCGGGGTAACAGATACGCAGTATTTT,CASSRAPRTSGVTDTQYF,TRBD2,.,TRBV6-6,TRBJ2-3
TGCGCCAGCATGCGACAGGGGGGCGGGGAGCTGTTTTTT,CASMRQGGGELFF,TRBD1,.,TRBV5-1,TRBJ2-2
TGTGCCAGCATCAAAATGGGGGGGGACACTGAAGCTTTCTTT,CASIKMGGDTEAFF,.,.,TRBV6-5,TRBJ1-1
TGTGCCAGCAGCCGGCAGGGTTTAAGGGCTGAAAAACTGTTTTTT,CASSRQGLRAEKLFF,.,.,TRBV3-1/TRBV3-2,TRBJ1-4
TGTGCCAGCAGAACAACCACTAGCTCCTACAATGAGCAGTTCTTC,CASRTTTSSYNEQFF,.,.,TRBV2,TRBJ2-1